These 15 T cell receptor beta chains were sequenced from one sample in a study of blood T cells in healthy people across ages. PCR was performed a second time for about 7 to 11 cycles using a sample-barcoded 5' primer and a J-beta primer mix. TCRdb re-analysed the 5' RACE reads in MiXCR, keeping a single row per CDR3 protein. The sample yields roughly 700,000 distinct CDR3 sequences, approximately 25% seen once. The same specimen was also included in a second study, on T cells of mothers and their children.

The sequenced sample was blood. These TCRs come from a boy aged 5 to 17 in good health.

This clonotype was observed a handful of times. The rearrangement links TRBV20-1 to TRBJ1-4; a possible D gene is TRBD1 (6 bases). Germline V gene data show CDR1 as DFQATT and CDR2 as SNEGSKA (reference sequence). The CDR3 runs to 13 residues. The V gene lost 6 bases and the J gene lost 8 bases, with 16 bases spanning the gap. The CDR3, as DNA: TGCAGTGCCCCTTGGGGGCAACAGGAAAAACTGTTTTTT. This encodes CSAPWGQQEKLFF.

This clonotype was observed a few times. The CDR3 loop is CASRIDSADYNEQFF. For the CDR3, the DNA is TGTGCCAGCAGAATAGATAGCGCCGACTACAATGAGCAGTTCTTC. V and J are TRBV7-3 and TRBJ2-1; maybe TRBD2 (5 bases). The CDR3 runs to 15 residues. V lost 6 bases to trimming and J lost 3 bases, with 15 bases between them. Germline CDR1 reads SGHTA; CDR2 reads FQGTGA. Supplemented by reference TRBV7-3 and TRBJ2-1, the full variable domain reads GAGVSQTPSNKVTEKGKYVELRCDPISGHTALYWYRQSLGQGPEFLIYFQGTGAADDSGLPNDRFFAVRPEGSVSTLKIQRTERGDSAVYLCASRIDSADYNEQFFGPGTRLTVL.

The chain uses TRBV5-6 and TRBJ1-1; no clear D. The CDR3 is made up of 15 amino acids. The V gene lost 1 base and the J gene lost 7 bases, with 17 bases spanning the gap. Germline V gene data show CDR1 as SGHDT and CDR2 as YYEEEE. This chain's CDR3 is CASSLRERLSVEAFF. In nucleotides, the CDR3 is TGTGCCAGCAGCTTGAGGGAACGGCTGAGCGTTGAAGCTTTCTTT.

The chain recombines TRBV12-3 or TRBV12-4 with TRBJ2-7; the D is unclear. The CDR3 covers 11 residues. V shed 3 bases and J shed 6 bases, with 6 bases lying between them. The CDR3 region has the DNA TGTGCCAGCAGTTTGACGCTCGAGCAGTACTTC. This gives the protein CASSLTLEQYF.

This clonotype was counted many times. The CDR3 nucleotides are TGCGCCAGCAGCTTCGAGCAGGGCAATGAGCAGTTCTTC. This codes for CASSFEQGNEQFF. This chain joins TRBV4-3 and TRBJ2-1; tentatively, D is TRBD1 (5 bases). The CDR3 sequence is 13 residues long. Deletions cut 5 bases from V and 6 bases from J, with 11 bases between. CDR1 LGHNA and CDR2 YSLEER come from the germline V gene.

The chain combines TRBV2 with TRBJ1-2; D call uncertain. Germline CDR1 SNHLY, CDR2 FYNNEI. V was clipped by 4 bases and J by 0 bases, with 6 bases between them. There are 13 residues in the CDR3. The CDR3 DNA reads as TGTGCCAGCAGTGGCCCCACTAACTATGGCTACACCTTC. Its protein product is CASSGPTNYGYTF.

This clonotype was picked up a small number of times. This chain links TRBV6-6 with TRBJ2-5; D not certain. In germline, CDR1 is MNHNY, CDR2 SVGAGI (reference sequence). This CDR3 has 14 residues. V dropped 0 bases and J dropped 4 bases, with 9 bases sitting between them. Written as DNA, the CDR3 is TGTGCCAGCAGTTACTCCAGGTTTGGAGAGACCCAGTACTTC. Its protein is CASSYSRFGETQYF.

This sequence joins TRBV5-1 and TRBJ2-3; TRBD2 matches at 8 bases. J lost 5 bases, V lost 7 bases, and 12 bases had no gene match. Germline values: CDR1 SGHRS, CDR2 YFSETQ. The CDR3 runs 15 residues. CDR3 region: CASYAGTSKIDTQYF. In nucleotides, the CDR3 is TGCGCCAGCTACGCCGGGACTAGTAAAATAGATACGCAGTATTTT.

The chain employs TRBV29-1 and TRBJ1-1; 8 bases are shared with TRBD1. Trimming removed 7 bases from V and 3 bases from J; junction bases left unmatched: 7. Germline V gene data show CDR1 as SQVTM and CDR2 as ANQGSEA. The CDR3 is 13 amino acids. CDR3 bases: TGCAGCGCCCGAACAGGGGGGGACACTGAAGCTTTCTTT. Translated, it gives CSARTGGDTEAFF.

For this clonotype: One end of the junction does not line up with germline, which may come from a read error. The chain combines TRBV20-1 with TRBJ2-7; D possibly corresponds to TRBD2 (5 bases). CDR3 length equals 19 residues. CDR1 DFQATT and CDR2 SNEGSKA come from the germline V gene (reference sequence). The CDR3 sequence is CSTRVGFRGFGLNSYEQYF. As DNA, the CDR3 is TGCAGTACTAGAGTAGGGTTTCGGGGTTTCGGCCTAAACTCCTACGAGCAGTACTTC.

This CDR3 is CSARSVRRLETQYF. In DNA, the CDR3 is TGCAGTGCTAGGTCCGTTAGGAGGTTGGAGACCCAGTACTTC. The chain joins TRBV20-1 to TRBJ2-1, with D tentatively TRBD2 (5 bases). TRBJ2-5 explains the end of the DNA better; the J call may be wrong. CDR3 length: 14 amino acids. Germline V gene data show CDR1 as DFQATT and CDR2 as SNEGSKA (reference sequence).

The rearrangement links TRBV11-1 to TRBJ2-7, with D maybe TRBD2 (5 bases). V was shortened by 1 base and J by 6 bases, with 16 bases between the two germline ends. Germline-derived CDR1 and CDR2 are SGHAT and FQDESV (reference sequence). The CDR3 extends over 15 amino acids. The CDR3 sequence is CASSLVRAGEGEQYF. CDR3 in DNA: TGTGCCAGCAGCTTAGTAAGGGCCGGGGAAGGCGAGCAGTACTTC.

The chain is built from TRBV5-1 and TRBJ2-1, with 8 bases lining up with TRBD2. CDR1 SGHRS and CDR2 YFSETQ come from the germline V gene. Losses at the gene ends were 0 bases for V and 7 bases for J; bases not matched to a gene: 9. This CDR3 contains 16 residues. The CDR3 sequence is CASSLAGGLVVNEQFF. For the CDR3, the DNA is TGCGCCAGCAGCTTGGCCGGGGGACTAGTTGTGAATGAGCAGTTCTTC.

This chain joins TRBV9 and TRBJ2-7; D uncertain. Trimming removed 0 bases from V and 2 bases from J, with 12 bases in between. This CDR3 is 15 amino acids long. CDR1 SGDLS and CDR2 YYNGEE come from the germline V gene. The chain's CDR3 is CASSVGGAPTYEQYF. CDR3 bases: TGTGCCAGCAGCGTAGGAGGAGCGCCAACCTACGAGCAGTACTTC.

This clonotype was seen only a few times. At one end, the junction sequence differs from germline, possibly due to a read error. The V call is TRBV18, the J call TRBJ2-3, with 7 bases fitting TRBD2. CDR3 length equals 17 residues. CDR1 and CDR2 from the germline V gene are KGHSH and LQKENI. CDR3 DNA sequence: TGTGCCAGCTCACCCCTCCGTGACGGGGAGGGTACAGGTACGCAGTATTTT. It codes for CASSPLRDGEGTGTQYF.